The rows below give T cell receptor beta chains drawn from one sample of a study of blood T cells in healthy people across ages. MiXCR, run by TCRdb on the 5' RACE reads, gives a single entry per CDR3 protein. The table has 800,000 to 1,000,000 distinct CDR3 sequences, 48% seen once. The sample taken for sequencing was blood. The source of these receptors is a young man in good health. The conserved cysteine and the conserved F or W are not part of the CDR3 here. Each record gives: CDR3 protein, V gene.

SAKDTPGYT,TRBV20-1
ASSSGAGYGYT,TRBV12-3/TRBV12-4
SARGPGRGVDYEQY,TRBV20-1
ASHIPGQPTDTQY,TRBV28
ASSQDRGKETQY,TRBV3-1
ASSSGAGTGYQPQH,TRBV5-6
ASSHDRGASTDTQY,TRBV4-3
SASTIAQY,TRBV20-1
ASSQVDRVGTEAF,TRBV4-3
ASSRRTSGGITYEQY,TRBV7-2
ASSQELRQPYEQY,TRBV4-1
ASSPGPYEKLF,TRBV6-5
ASSQPQGAETQY,TRBV7-9
SVEFAYTIY,TRBV29-1
ASSQDGQGYT,TRBV4-3
ASSLRWVEVFSHGYT,TRBV27